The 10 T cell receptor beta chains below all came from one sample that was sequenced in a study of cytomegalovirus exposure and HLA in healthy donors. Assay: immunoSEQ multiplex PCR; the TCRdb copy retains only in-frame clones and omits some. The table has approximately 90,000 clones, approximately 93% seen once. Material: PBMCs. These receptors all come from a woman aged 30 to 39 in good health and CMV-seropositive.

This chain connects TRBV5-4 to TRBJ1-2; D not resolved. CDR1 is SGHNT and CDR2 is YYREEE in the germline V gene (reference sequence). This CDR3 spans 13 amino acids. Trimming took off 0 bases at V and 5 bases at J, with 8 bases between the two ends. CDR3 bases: TGTGCCAGCAGCTTGGGGCAGAAGTATGGCTACACCTTC. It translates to CASSLGQKYGYTF.

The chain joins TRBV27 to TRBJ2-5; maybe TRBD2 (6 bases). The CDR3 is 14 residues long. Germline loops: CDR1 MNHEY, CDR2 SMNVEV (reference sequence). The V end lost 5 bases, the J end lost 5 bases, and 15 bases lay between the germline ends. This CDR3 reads CASSTIGEEETQYF. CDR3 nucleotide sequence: TGTGCCAGCAGTACTATAGGGGAGGAGGAGACCCAGTACTTC.

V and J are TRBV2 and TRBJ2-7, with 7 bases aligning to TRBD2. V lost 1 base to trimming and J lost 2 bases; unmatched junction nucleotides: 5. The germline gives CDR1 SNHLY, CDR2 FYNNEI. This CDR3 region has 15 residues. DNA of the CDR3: TGTGCCAGCAGTGAAGGGCTAGCGGCTGCCTACGAGCAGTACTTC. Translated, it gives CASSEGLAAAYEQYF.

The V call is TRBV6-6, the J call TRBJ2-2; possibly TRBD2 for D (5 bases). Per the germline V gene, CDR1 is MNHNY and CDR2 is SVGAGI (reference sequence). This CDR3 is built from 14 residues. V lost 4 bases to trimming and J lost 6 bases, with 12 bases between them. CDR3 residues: CASSWSQEAGELFF. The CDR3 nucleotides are TGTGCCAGCAGTTGGTCCCAGGAGGCCGGGGAGCTGTTTTTT.

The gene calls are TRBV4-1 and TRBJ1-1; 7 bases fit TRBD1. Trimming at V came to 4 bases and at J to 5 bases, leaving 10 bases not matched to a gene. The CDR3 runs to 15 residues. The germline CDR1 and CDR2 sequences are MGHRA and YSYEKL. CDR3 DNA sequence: TGCGCCAGCAGCCTTTCCGAGGGGGCTCTGACTGAAGCTTTCTTT. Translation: CASSLSEGALTEAFF.

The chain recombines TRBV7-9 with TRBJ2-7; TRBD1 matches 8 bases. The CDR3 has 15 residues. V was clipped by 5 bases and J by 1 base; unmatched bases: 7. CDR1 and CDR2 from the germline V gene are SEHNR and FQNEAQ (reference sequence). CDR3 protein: CASSPYGQGSYEQYF. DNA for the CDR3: TGTGCCAGCAGCCCCTATGGACAGGGTTCCTACGAGCAGTACTTC.

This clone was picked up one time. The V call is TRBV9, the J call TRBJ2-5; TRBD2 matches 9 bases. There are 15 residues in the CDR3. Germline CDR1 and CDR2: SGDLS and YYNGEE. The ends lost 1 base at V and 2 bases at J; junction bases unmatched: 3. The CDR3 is CASSVRLAAQETQYF. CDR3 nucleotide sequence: TGTGCCAGCAGCGTACGACTAGCGGCACAAGAGACCCAGTACTTC.

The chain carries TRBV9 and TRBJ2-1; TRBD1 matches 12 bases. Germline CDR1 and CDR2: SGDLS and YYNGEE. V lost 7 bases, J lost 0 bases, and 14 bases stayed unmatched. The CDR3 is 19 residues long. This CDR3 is CASDSGTGGITSSYNEQFF. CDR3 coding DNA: TGTGCCAGCGACTCCGGGACAGGGGGCATCACGAGCTCCTACAATGAGCAGTTCTTC.

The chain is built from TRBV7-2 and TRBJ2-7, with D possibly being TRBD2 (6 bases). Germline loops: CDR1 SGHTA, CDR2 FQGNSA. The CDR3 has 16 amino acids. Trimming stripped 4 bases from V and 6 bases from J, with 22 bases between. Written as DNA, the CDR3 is TGTGCCAGCAGCTCACAAAGGGGCCCCGTGGGAGGCGAGCAGTACTTC. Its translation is CASSSQRGPVGGEQYF.

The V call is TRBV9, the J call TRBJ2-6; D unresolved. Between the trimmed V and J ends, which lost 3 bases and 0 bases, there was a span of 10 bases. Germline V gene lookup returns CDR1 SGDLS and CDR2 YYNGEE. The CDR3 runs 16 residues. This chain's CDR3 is CASSEPSVSGANVLTF. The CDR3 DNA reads TGTGCCAGCAGCGAGCCCAGCGTCTCTGGGGCCAACGTCCTGACTTTC.